Sequencing of this TCR beta chain was carried out in a study of naive and memory T cell subsets. Four subsets defined by CD45RA and CD27 were sorted after CD3, CD4, CD8 and live/dead staining. An equimolar mix of two oligonucleotides served as the beta constant-region primer for TRBC1 and TRBC2. The cDNA 3' end received a ligated single-stranded oligonucleotide carrying the SP2 primer and a 12-nucleotide UMI. MiXCR, applied by TCRdb to the UMI-ligation and nested PCR reads, yields one record per CDR3 protein. The sample carries 130,000 to 150,000 distinct CDR3 sequences, about 17% recorded once. Trimming shortened V by 0 bases and J by 4 bases, and 10 bases separated the two germline ends. Germline V lookup: CDR1 DFQATT, CDR2 SNEGSKA (reference sequence). This CDR3 spans 14 amino acids.

The sample taken for sequencing was naive CD4+ T cells from blood. The sequence came from a human donor in good health. The chain uses TRBV20-1 and TRBJ2-1; D possibly corresponds to TRBD2 (5 bases). This CDR3 is CSARELEPYNEQFF. The CDR3 bases are TGCAGTGCTAGAGAACTAGAGCCATACAATGAGCAGTTCTTC.